Only one count was recorded for the clone carrying this TCR beta chain. The data were obtained in a study of Ad26.COV2.S vaccination and SARS-CoV-2 variants. The data were produced by immunoSEQ multiplex PCR, yet TCRdb's version contains in-frame clones alone and is incomplete. Among a few hundred thousand clones, around 87% were seen once, and the ten largest hold about 3.5%. Germline trimming cut 3 bases from V and 0 bases from J; bases unmatched to any gene: 13. Germline V gives CDR1 SGHRS, CDR2 YFSETQ. CDR3 length: 20 residues. Treatment denoted: about 20 received Ad26.COV2.S at low or high dose, single or two shots; 5 received placebo; per-sample allocation not given. Day 63 following the first vaccine or placebo injection was when the samples were taken.

Sequenced here: peripheral blood, sampled in a trial of Ad26.COV2.S vaccine versus placebo. The genes are TRBV5-1 and TRBJ2-6; TRBD1 aligns across 9 bases. This TCR derives from a person between 18 and 65 years old who received the Ad26.COV2.S COVID-19 vaccine or a placebo. The CDR3 DNA reads TGCGCCAGCAGCTGGTCCCGGGACAGGGTCGCTATCTCTGGGGCCAACGTCCTGACTTTC. Amino acids: CASSWSRDRVAISGANVLTF.